This T cell receptor (beta chain) emerged from a study of cytomegalovirus exposure and HLA in healthy donors. Study-wide background: Within an early data release were tens of millions of unique TCRs drawn from HLA-typed donors.

With 60 Vbeta and 13 Jbeta primers, the PCR was carried out. Sequencing used immunoSEQ multiplex PCR; TCRdb keeps in-frame clones, though not all of them. The sample has about 93,000 clones, 82% seen once. CDR3 length: 17 residues. The germline gives CDR1 SSHAT, CDR2 FNYEAQ (reference sequence). As regards this clone: An end of the junction does not agree with germline; a read error may underlie this.

This sequence joins TRBV7-7 and TRBJ2-3; 8 bases map to TRBD2. What was sequenced was PBMCs. The TCR was taken from a man in his fifties or sixties in good health and CMV-seronegative. CDR3 in amino acids: CASSLGEGSGRPDTQYF. In DNA form, the CDR3 reads TGTGCTAGCAGCTTAGGGGAAGGGAGCGGGAGACCAGATACGCAGTATTTT.